The 22 T cell receptor beta chains listed next were all sequenced from one sample in a study of T cells after yellow fever vaccination. TCRdb processed the 5' RACE reads anew with MiXCR; each CDR3 protein has one entry. In the table there are 310,000 or so distinct CDR3 sequences, around 6.8% of which are singletons. Sequencing was performed on PBMCs, taken about 49 days after the first yellow fever vaccination. The origin of the receptors is a man aged 18 to 29 who received the YFV17D yellow fever vaccine.

The chain couples TRBV23-1 to TRBJ2-7; D is undetermined. TRBV23-1 is marked as an open reading frame, function uncertain. The CDR3 loop spans 13 amino acids. Written as DNA, the CDR3 is TGCGTCTGCTGTCAATCGACACTCTACGAGCAGTACGTC. Its protein product is CVCCQSTLYEQYV.

The chain is built from TRBV6-1 and TRBJ2-7; TRBD1 aligns across 10 bases. J lost 4 bases, V lost 6 bases, and 0 bases had no gene match. This CDR3 contains 12 residues. Per germline, CDR1 MNHNS and CDR2 SASEGT. Here the CDR3 DNA reads TGTGCCAGCAGGGGACAGGGGTACGAGCAGTACGTC. It is translated as CASRGQGYEQYV.

This clonotype was found a few times. The J gene is TRBJ1-5, the V gene TRBV19; D remains unclear. With 1 base removed from V and 4 bases from J, the gap between germline ends came to 17 bases. Per germline, CDR1 LNHDA and CDR2 SQIVND (reference sequence). This CDR3 comprises 17 residues. The CDR3 spells CASSIAVIRRVNQPQHF. CDR3 sequence (DNA): TGTGCCAGTAGTATAGCTGTAATAAGGAGAGTTAATCAGCCCCAGCATTTT.

The V and J genes are TRBV7-9 and TRBJ2-2; D is perhaps TRBD1 (6 bases). The length of the CDR3 is 14 residues. CDR1 SEHNR and CDR2 FQNEAQ come from the germline V gene (reference sequence). Trimming took 5 bases from V and 4 from J, leaving 11 bases between them. The CDR3 is CASSLYRVTGELFF. The CDR3 DNA reads TGTGCCAGCAGCCTTTACAGGGTCACCGGGGAGCTGTTTTTT.

This clonotype was recorded a few times. The rearrangement links TRBV6-5 to TRBJ1-1; no firm D call. The V gene lost 0 bases and the J gene lost 7 bases, with 12 bases spanning the gap. Per germline, CDR1 MNHEY and CDR2 SVGAGI. The CDR3 loop spans 14 amino acids. The CDR3 DNA reads TGTGCCAGCAGTTACTCGGACGGCCTGCGTGAAGCTTTCTTT. It yields the protein CASSYSDGLREAFF.

The chain couples TRBV27 to TRBJ1-1; D is unclear. Deletions cut 6 bases from V and 4 bases from J, with 12 bases between. CDR3 size: 13 residues. Germline CDR1 and CDR2: MNHEY and SMNVEV (reference sequence). The CDR3: CASRASWSTEAFF. In DNA, the CDR3 is TGTGCCAGCAGAGCGTCTTGGAGCACTGAAGCTTTCTTT.

This clonotype was seen only a few times. This may come from a read error, since a much larger clone is one base off. This CDR3 is CASSRQGTTEAFF. CDR3 coding DNA: TGTGCCAGCAGCCGACAGGGTACCACTGAAGCTTTCTTT. The chain uses TRBV5-4 and TRBJ1-1; 7 bases map to TRBD1. Trimming at V came to 4 bases and at J to 4 bases, leaving 4 bases not matched to a gene. The CDR3 loop spans 13 amino acids. The germline V gene has CDR1 SGHNT and CDR2 YYREEE (reference sequence).

J is TRBJ1-2 and V is TRBV12-3 or TRBV12-4; D call uncertain. Trimming removed 3 bases from V and 8 bases from J, with 10 bases in between. The CDR3 loop spans 12 amino acids. This CDR3 reads CASSLRDWGYTF. In nucleotides, the CDR3 is TGTGCCAGCAGTTTGCGGGATTGGGGCTACACCTTC.

This clonotype was counted only a few times. The chain carries TRBV5-1 and TRBJ1-3; perhaps TRBD1 as D (6 bases). The length of the CDR3 is 15 residues. With 7 bases removed from V and 1 base from J, the gap between germline ends came to 15 bases. The germline V gene has CDR1 SGHRS and CDR2 YFSETQ. The CDR3 DNA is TGCGCCAGCGCCCCGGGACACCAATCTGGAAACACCATATATTTT. Amino acid sequence: CASAPGHQSGNTIYF.

The table lists this clonotype with a few counts. V gene TRBV5-1 combines with J gene TRBJ1-1; D call uncertain. This CDR3 comprises 15 residues. Germline V lookup: CDR1 SGHRS, CDR2 YFSETQ. V was trimmed by 4 bases and J by 3 bases, leaving 16 bases between them. DNA of the CDR3: TGCGCCAGCAGCCCTTGGGGAGGGAGTGACACTGAAGCTTTCTTT. Its translation: CASSPWGGSDTEAFF. The full variable domain, its missing parts supplied by reference TRBV5-1 and TRBJ1-1, is KAGVTQTPRYLIKTRGQQVTLSCSPISGHRSVSWYQQTPGQGLQFLFEYFSETQRNKGNFPGRFSGRQFSNSRSEMNVSTLELGDSALYLCASSPWGGSDTEAFFGQGTRLTVV.

This clonotype was observed a handful of times. V and J are TRBV7-2 and TRBJ2-7, with D uncertain. There are 15 residues in the CDR3. Per germline, CDR1 SGHTA and CDR2 FQGNSA. Trimming stripped 2 bases from V and 4 bases from J, with 15 bases between. The CDR3 nucleotides are TGTGCCAGCAGCTTAATGTACAGATCCCGGTACGAGCAGTACTTC. Translated: CASSLMYRSRYEQYF.

This chain joins TRBV5-6 and TRBJ2-3; D gene ambiguous. The CDR3 length is 16 residues. The V gene's germline CDR1 is SGHDT and CDR2 YYEEEE. V lost 4 bases and J lost 0, with 15 bases in between. The chain's CDR3 is CASSPLVGPSTDTQYF. Here the CDR3 DNA reads TGTGCCAGCAGCCCCCTCGTTGGGCCGAGCACAGATACGCAGTATTTT.

This clonotype was seen repeatedly, ten times or more. V usage is TRBV10-3 and J usage is TRBJ2-7; possibly TRBD1 for D (5 bases). The CDR3 contains 15 residues. V lost 0 bases, J lost 0 bases, and 9 bases lay in between. Germline V lookup: CDR1 ENHRY, CDR2 SYGVKD. The CDR3: CAISESGAVSYEQYF. The CDR3 nucleotides are TGTGCCATCAGTGAGTCAGGGGCAGTCTCCTACGAGCAGTACTTC.

This clonotype has ten or more counts. CDR3 region: CALRDTGELFF. CDR3 DNA sequence: TGTGCCCTTCGGGACACCGGGGAGCTGTTTTTT. This sequence joins TRBV7-9 and TRBJ2-2, with D unresolved. Germline V gives CDR1 SEHNR, CDR2 FQNEAQ (reference sequence). V lost 11 bases and J 3 bases, leaving 7 bases between the germline ends. This CDR3 has 11 residues.

This clonotype appeared a few times. The chain couples TRBV5-6 to TRBJ2-5, with unresolved D. CDR1 is SGHDT, CDR2 YYEEEE, per germline. The CDR3 is 15 residues long. Trimming cost V 4 bases and J 4 bases, with 17 bases left between them. In nucleotides, the CDR3 is TGTGCCAGCAGCAAAACCGGGTACCTCCGAGAGACCCAGTACTTC. Its translation: CASSKTGYLRETQYF.

The table lists this clonotype with a few counts. The chain uses TRBV27 and TRBJ2-1; tentatively, D is TRBD1 (5 bases). V was shortened by 7 bases and J by 7 bases, with 20 bases between the two germline ends. Germline values: CDR1 MNHEY, CDR2 SMNVEV (reference sequence). The CDR3 spans 15 residues. CDR3 nucleotides: TGTGCCAGCACCTTAACAGGTGTGGGCTCTAATGAGCAGTTCTTC. Translating gives CASTLTGVGSNEQFF.

This clonotype was detected many times. The gene calls are TRBV7-2 and TRBJ1-6, with no clear D. Trimming pared 1 base from V and 15 bases from J, leaving 10 bases between. Germline V gene data show CDR1 as SGHTA and CDR2 as FQGNSA. The CDR3 length is 12 residues. CDR3 coding DNA: TGTGCCAGCAGCTTAGGATTCCAAGACCTCCACTTT. Amino acid sequence: CASSLGFQDLHF.

At least ten counts were recorded for this clonotype. This chain joins TRBV7-2 and TRBJ1-2; TRBD1 matches 9 bases. The CDR3 is made up of 14 amino acids. The junction had 3 bases not matched to a gene; V was cut back by 3 bases and J by 4 bases. The germline CDR1 and CDR2 sequences are SGHTA and FQGNSA. The CDR3 DNA reads as TGTGCCAGCAGCTTCACAGGGGGCAGCTATGGCTACACCTTC. This translates into CASSFTGGSYGYTF.

The chain employs TRBV12-3 or TRBV12-4 and TRBJ2-3, with 11 positions matching TRBD2. V dropped 6 bases and J dropped 7; count of bases not matched to a gene: 9. The CDR3 spans 15 residues. The DNA of the CDR3 is TGTGCCAGCAGGCCTACTAGCGGGGGTCTGAATACGCAGTATTTT. Protein product: CASRPTSGGLNTQYF.

This clonotype occurred many times. The chain has TRBV11-2 and TRBJ2-7; 9 nucleotides match TRBD1. Per germline, CDR1 SGHAT and CDR2 FQNNGV. The CDR3 covers 13 residues. Trimming took 5 bases from V and 4 from J; bases not matched to a gene: 3. The CDR3 region is CASSLTGGYEQYF. Written as DNA, the CDR3 is TGTGCCAGCAGCCTGACAGGGGGATACGAGCAGTACTTC.

This clonotype was counted only a few times. The chain carries TRBV4-1 and TRBJ2-3; TRBD2 matches 11 bases. Germline assignment: CDR1 MGHRA and CDR2 YSYEKL. V shed 4 bases, J shed 2 bases, and the junction held 11 bases outside the gene matches. This CDR3 has 18 residues. The CDR3 DNA reads as TGCGCCAGCAGCCCCCCAACACCTAGCGGGGGGACCACAGATACGCAGTATTTT. Its protein is CASSPPTPSGGTTDTQYF.

This clonotype was seen at least ten times. The J gene is TRBJ2-7, the V gene TRBV6-5; D tentatively fits TRBD1 or TRBD2 (6 bases each). V was shortened by 7 bases and J by 12 bases, with 16 bases between the two germline ends. The CDR3 contains 11 residues. The germline gives CDR1 MNHEY, CDR2 SVGAGI. In DNA form, the CDR3 reads TGTGCCAGCACCAACGGGGGCGGGTGGTACTTC. Translation gives CASTNGGGWYF.